Shown below are 24 T cell receptor beta chains from a single sample sequenced in a study of OX40 agonist ivuxolimab in advanced cancers. TCRdb's table, derived via immunoSEQ multiplex PCR, lists solely in-frame clones and lacks some. The sample has some 86,000 clones; 80% to 95% are singletons. Source: CD4+ or CD8+ T cells sorted from blood, taken in a trial of the OX40 agonist ivuxolimab. The receptors originated from an adult with an advanced solid tumor such as melanoma, head and neck, liver or kidney cancer.

This clone was seen only a few times. The CDR3: CASSPPGQGAEAFF. The CDR3 nucleotides read TGTGCCAGCTCACCACCGGGACAGGGGGCTGAAGCTTTCTTT. The chain carries TRBV18 and TRBJ1-1; 11 positions match TRBD1. This CDR3 has 14 residues. Looked up from germline, CDR1 is KGHSH and CDR2 is LQKENI. V lost 0 bases to trimming and J lost 6 bases; unmatched junction nucleotides: 0.

V is TRBV19 and J is TRBJ1-1; 8 bases match TRBD1. Germline assignment: CDR1 LNHDA and CDR2 SQIVND (reference sequence). The CDR3 extends over 14 amino acids. V trimming: 6 bases; J trimming: 6 bases; junction bases outside the gene matches: 9. The CDR3 DNA is TGTGCCAGTAGATCGGACAGGGCAGAGGCTGAAGCTTTCTTT. Its protein product is CASRSDRAEAEAFF.

The J gene is TRBJ2-1, the V gene TRBV10-3; 7 nucleotides align to TRBD2. Germline V gives CDR1 ENHRY, CDR2 SYGVKD. The V gene end was trimmed by 6 bases and the J gene end by 5 bases; junction bases not matched to a gene: 7. This CDR3 has 14 residues. CDR3 sequence reads: CAIRLAEIDNEQFF. The CDR3 DNA sequence: TGTGCCATCAGGCTAGCGGAAATAGACAATGAGCAGTTCTTC.

This chain joins TRBV18 and TRBJ2-1; 9 bases match TRBD2. V gave up 6 bases and J gave up 1 base; unmatched junction bases: 7. The germline gives CDR1 KGHSH, CDR2 LQKENI. The CDR3 has 16 amino acids. In nucleotides, the CDR3 is TGTGCCAGCTCTCCTGGCGGGAGGGGATCCTACAATGAGCAGTTCTTC. This sequence encodes CASSPGGRGSYNEQFF.

The chain is built from TRBV15 and TRBJ1-5; no clear D. Trimming took 10 bases from V and 5 from J, leaving 12 bases between them. CDR1 is LNHNV, CDR2 YYDKDF, per germline (reference sequence). The CDR3 is 12 amino acids. This chain's CDR3 is CANMDGDQPQHF. CDR3 sequence (DNA): TGTGCCAATATGGACGGCGATCAGCCCCAGCATTTT.

This rearrangement joins TRBV28 to TRBJ1-2, with D perhaps matching TRBD1 (5 bases). V was shortened by 4 bases and J by 4 bases, with 16 bases between the two germline ends. CDR1 MDHEN and CDR2 SYDVKM come from the germline V gene. This CDR3 has 15 residues. The CDR3 reads CASSSSGTTLYGYTF. In nucleotides, the CDR3 is TGTGCCAGCAGTTCATCCGGGACTACCCTCTATGGCTACACCTTC.

DNA for the CDR3: TGTGCCAGCAGGCCCGGGGGGAGGCTTTATGGCTACACCTTC. This codes for CASRPGGRLYGYTF. The V call is TRBV5-4, the J call TRBJ1-2, with D maybe TRBD1 (5 bases). V gave up 5 bases and J gave up 5 bases, with 16 bases separating them. CDR3 size: 14 residues. Germline CDR1 SGHNT, CDR2 YYREEE (reference sequence).

The genes are TRBV7-8 and TRBJ2-5, with D possibly TRBD2 on 6 matching bases. Germline values: CDR1 SGHVS, CDR2 FQNEAQ. V was clipped by 5 bases and J by 5 bases, with 21 bases between them. This CDR3 has 16 residues. DNA for the CDR3: TGTGCCAGCAGCCCCGGCGGGATAGCGGAGGGGGAGACCCAGTACTTC. Protein sequence: CASSPGGIAEGETQYF.

The chain couples TRBV28 to TRBJ1-2, with D tentatively TRBD1 (6 bases). The germline CDR1 and CDR2 sequences are MDHEN and SYDVKM. The CDR3 is 12 residues long. The V end lost 11 bases, the J end lost 4 bases, and 14 bases lay between the germline ends. This CDR3 is CAFGGLLYGYTF. CDR3 DNA sequence: TGTGCCTTTGGGGGCTTACTCTATGGCTACACCTTC.

This clone was seen a single time. This sequence joins TRBV5-1 and TRBJ1-1; D call uncertain. Germline CDR1 is SGHRS and CDR2 is YFSETQ. There are 14 residues in the CDR3. V was shortened by 6 bases and J by 8 bases, with 20 bases between the two germline ends. The CDR3 protein is CASKAPEAGGEAFF. CDR3 bases: TGCGCCAGCAAAGCCCCCGAGGCAGGCGGAGAAGCTTTCTTT.

V is TRBV4-1 and J is TRBJ2-1; TRBD2 agrees at 8 bases. The CDR3 spans 16 residues. Looked up from germline, CDR1 is MGHRA and CDR2 is YSYEKL. The trim removed 5 bases at V and 4 bases at J, leaving 10 bases unmatched. The chain's CDR3 is CASSSLLAERYNEQFF. The CDR3 nucleotides read TGCGCCAGCAGCTCCTTACTAGCGGAAAGATACAATGAGCAGTTCTTC.

With regard to this clone: Mismatch with germline at one junction end may stem from a read error. This sample includes further DNA sequences coding for the same CDR3. The chain links TRBV27 to TRBJ1-4; D uncertain. This CDR3 contains 14 residues. From germline, CDR1 is MNHEY and CDR2 SMNVEV (reference sequence). CDR3 coding DNA: TGTGCCAGCAGACCCCGCCCCAGAGGTGAAAAATTGTTTTTT. Encoded protein: CASRPRPRGEKLFF.

This clone was recorded once. The V call is TRBV9, the J call TRBJ2-5; 7 bases align to TRBD2. Losses at the gene ends were 3 bases for V and 2 bases for J; bases not matched to a gene: 7. This CDR3 comprises 15 residues. CDR1 is SGDLS and CDR2 is YYNGEE in the germline V gene. The CDR3 is CASSAMTSRQETQYF. The CDR3 DNA is TGTGCCAGCAGCGCGATGACTAGCAGGCAAGAGACCCAGTACTTC. Supplemented by reference TRBV9 and TRBJ2-5, the full variable domain reads DSGVTQTPKHLITATGQRVTLRCSPRSGDLSVYWYQQSLDQGLQFLIQYYNGEERAKGNILERFSAQQFPDLHSELNLSSLELGDSALYFCASSAMTSRQETQYFGPGTRLLVL.

The chain uses TRBV5-1 and TRBJ2-3; no reliable D call. Trimming took 4 bases from V and 6 from J, leaving 6 bases between them. Germline values: CDR1 SGHRS, CDR2 YFSETQ. CDR3 length: 11 residues. CDR3 residues: CASSRSDTQYF. The DNA for the CDR3 is TGCGCCAGCAGCCGGTCCGATACGCAGTATTTT.

V and J are TRBV7-2 and TRBJ2-1, with D possibly being TRBD1 or TRBD2 (6 bases each). V was shortened by 6 bases and J by 8 bases, with 11 bases between the two germline ends. Germline lookup yields CDR1 SGHTA and CDR2 FQGNSA. This CDR3 is built from 12 residues. The CDR3 reads CASRKGGYEQFF. The CDR3 DNA reads as TGTGCCAGCAGGAAGGGGGGTTATGAGCAGTTCTTC.

The rearrangement links TRBV19 to TRBJ2-6; 9 bases map to TRBD1. The CDR3 consists of 18 residues. The V and J ends lost 6 bases and 0 bases, in that order; junction bases with no gene match: 9. Germline CDR1 reads LNHDA; CDR2 reads SQIVND (reference sequence). CDR3 sequence (DNA): TGTGCCAGTAGGATATTAGGGACAGGGAGCTCTGGGGCCAACGTCCTGACTTTC. The encoded protein is CASRILGTGSSGANVLTF.

V gene TRBV9 combines with J gene TRBJ2-5, with 7 bases lining up with TRBD2. V lost 4 bases, J lost 3 bases, and 9 bases stayed unmatched. CDR1 SGDLS and CDR2 YYNGEE come from the germline V gene. This CDR3 contains 15 residues. The CDR3 nucleotides read TGTGCCAGCAGCAGAACCTTGGGGGGGGAAGAGACCCAGTACTTC. Encoded protein: CASSRTLGGEETQYF.

V gene TRBV10-1 combines with J gene TRBJ2-7; no definite D call. This CDR3 has 14 residues. Germline CDR1 WNHNN, CDR2 SYGVQD (reference sequence). Trimming shortened V by 1 base and J by 5 bases, and 12 bases separated the two germline ends. The CDR3 spells CASSEYSLAHEQYF. In DNA form, the CDR3 reads TGCGCCAGCAGTGAGTACTCGTTGGCCCACGAGCAGTACTTC.

The V gene is TRBV6-1, the J gene TRBJ1-2; 7 bases line up with TRBD1. CDR3 length: 15 amino acids. The J segment lost 0 bases and the V segment lost 3 bases, leaving 4 bases of the junction unmatched. Germline V gives CDR1 MNHNS, CDR2 SASEGT. CDR3 DNA sequence: TGTGCCAGCAGTGACAGGGGGGTTACTAACTATGGCTACACCTTC. This translates into CASSDRGVTNYGYTF.

The gene calls are TRBV5-1 and TRBJ1-5; tentatively, D is TRBD1 (6 bases). The CDR3 sequence is 13 residues long. Looked up from germline, CDR1 is SGHRS and CDR2 is YFSETQ. Trimming shortened V by 4 bases and J by 7 bases, and 12 bases separated the two germline ends. CDR3 protein: CASSPGAGQPQHF. The CDR3 coding sequence is TGCGCCAGCAGCCCAGGGGCCGGGCAGCCCCAGCATTTT. Together with reference TRBV5-1 and TRBJ1-5, the CDR3 gives the full variable domain: KAGVTQTPRYLIKTRGQQVTLSCSPISGHRSVSWYQQTPGQGLQFLFEYFSETQRNKGNFPGRFSGRQFSNSRSEMNVSTLELGDSALYLCASSPGAGQPQHFGDGTRLSIL.

Note on this clone: Other DNA sequences of this sample code for an identical CDR3. The chain uses TRBV5-6 and TRBJ1-3; tentatively, D is TRBD1 (6 bases). The germline V gene has CDR1 SGHDT and CDR2 YYEEEE. The ends were cut back, 4 bases at V and 2 bases at J, with 10 bases in the middle. The CDR3 sequence is 14 residues long. The CDR3 loop is CASSPRGPGNTIYF. CDR3 DNA: TGTGCCAGCAGCCCCAGGGGTCCTGGAAACACCATATATTTT.

The rearrangement links TRBV5-1 to TRBJ2-5, with TRBD2 matching over 14 bases. Germline CDR1 SGHRS, CDR2 YFSETQ. Unmatched junction bases numbered 7, after V lost 4 bases and J lost 2 bases. The CDR3 loop spans 17 amino acids. As DNA, the CDR3 is TGCGCCAGCAGCGCGGGACTAGCGGGAGCCACACAAGAGACCCAGTACTTC. Translating gives CASSAGLAGATQETQYF.

The chain employs TRBV5-1 and TRBJ2-7; no firm D call. The CDR3 runs to 14 residues. Germline loops: CDR1 SGHRS, CDR2 YFSETQ. V lost 0 bases to trimming and J lost 2 bases, with 9 bases between them. CDR3 nucleotide sequence: TGCGCCAGCAGCTTGGACCAGGCAACCTACGAGCAGTACTTC. Translation gives CASSLDQATYEQYF.

The DNA for the CDR3 is TGTGCCAGCAGCCTCTCAGGGGGTAGTAATGAAAAACTGTTTTTT. Its protein is CASSLSGGSNEKLFF. The chain links TRBV9 to TRBJ1-4; 7 bases align to TRBD1. The CDR3 sequence is 15 residues long. J lost 4 bases, V lost 4 bases, and 7 bases had no gene match. Germline CDR1 SGDLS, CDR2 YYNGEE.